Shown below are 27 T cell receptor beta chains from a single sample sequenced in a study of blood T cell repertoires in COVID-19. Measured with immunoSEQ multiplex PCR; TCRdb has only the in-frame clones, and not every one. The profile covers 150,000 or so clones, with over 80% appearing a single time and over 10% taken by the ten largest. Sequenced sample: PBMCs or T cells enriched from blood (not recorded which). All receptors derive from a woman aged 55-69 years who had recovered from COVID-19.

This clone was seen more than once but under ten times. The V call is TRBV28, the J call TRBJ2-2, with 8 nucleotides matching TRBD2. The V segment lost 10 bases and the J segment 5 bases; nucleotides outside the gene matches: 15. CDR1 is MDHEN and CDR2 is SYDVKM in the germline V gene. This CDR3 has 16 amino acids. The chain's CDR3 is CATLQRPGGGTGELFF. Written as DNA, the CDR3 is TGTGCCACCCTGCAACGGCCGGGGGGGGGAACCGGGGAGCTGTTTTTT. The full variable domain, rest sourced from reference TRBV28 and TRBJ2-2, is DVKVTQSSRYLVKRTGEKVFLECVQDMDHENMFWYRQDPGLGLRLIYFSYDVKMKEKGDIPEGYSVSREKKERFSLILESASTNQTSMYLCATLQRPGGGTGELFFGEGSRLTVL.

CDR3 sequence reads: CASSEDRRILYF. The CDR3 nucleotides are TGTGCCAGCAGCGAGGACAGAAGAATTCTGTACTTC. This sequence joins TRBV6-5 and TRBJ2-7; maybe TRBD1 (6 bases). Germline assignment: CDR1 MNHEY and CDR2 SVGAGI. The CDR3 extends over 12 amino acids. Trimming removed 6 bases at V and 12 bases at J, with 18 bases between.

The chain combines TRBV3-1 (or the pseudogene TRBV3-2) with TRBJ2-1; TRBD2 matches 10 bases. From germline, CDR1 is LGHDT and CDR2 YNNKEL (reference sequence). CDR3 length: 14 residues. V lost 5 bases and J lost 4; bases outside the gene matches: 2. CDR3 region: CASSEREGYNEQFF. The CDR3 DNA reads TGTGCCAGCAGCGAGCGGGAGGGGTACAATGAGCAGTTCTTC.

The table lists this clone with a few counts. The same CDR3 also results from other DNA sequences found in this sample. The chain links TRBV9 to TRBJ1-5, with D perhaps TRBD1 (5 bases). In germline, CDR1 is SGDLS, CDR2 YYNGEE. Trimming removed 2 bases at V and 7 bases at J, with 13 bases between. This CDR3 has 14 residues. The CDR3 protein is CASSVDGAGQPQHF. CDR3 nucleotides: TGTGCCAGCAGCGTCGATGGGGCAGGGCAGCCCCAGCATTTT.

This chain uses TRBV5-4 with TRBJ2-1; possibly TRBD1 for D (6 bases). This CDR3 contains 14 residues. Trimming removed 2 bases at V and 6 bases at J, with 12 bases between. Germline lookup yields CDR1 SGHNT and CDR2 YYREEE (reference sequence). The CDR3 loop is CASSFPDRPNEQFF. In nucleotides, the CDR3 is TGTGCCAGCAGCTTCCCCGACAGGCCCAATGAGCAGTTCTTC.

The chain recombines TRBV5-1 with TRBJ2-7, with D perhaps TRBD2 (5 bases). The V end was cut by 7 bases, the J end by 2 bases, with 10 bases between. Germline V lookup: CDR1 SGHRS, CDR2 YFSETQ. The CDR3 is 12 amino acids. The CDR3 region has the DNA TGCGCCAGCCTTGAGCGGACCTACGAGCAGTACTTC. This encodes CASLERTYEQYF.

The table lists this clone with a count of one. CDR3 residues: CASSPLTGVGNEQFF. The CDR3 DNA reads as TGTGCCAGCTCACCACTTACGGGAGTGGGGAATGAGCAGTTCTTC. The chain carries TRBV18 and TRBJ2-1; the D gene is possibly TRBD2 (6 bases). The CDR3 consists of 15 residues. CDR1 and CDR2 (germline): KGHSH, LQKENI. Trimming stripped 1 base from V and 7 bases from J, with 14 bases between. Full variable domain (outside the CDR3, taken from reference TRBV18 and TRBJ2-1): NAGVMQNPRHLVRRRGQEARLRCSPMKGHSHVYWYRQLPEEGLKFMVYLQKENIIDESGMPKERFSAEFPKEGPSILRIQQVVRGDSAAYFCASSPLTGVGNEQFFGPGTRLTVL.

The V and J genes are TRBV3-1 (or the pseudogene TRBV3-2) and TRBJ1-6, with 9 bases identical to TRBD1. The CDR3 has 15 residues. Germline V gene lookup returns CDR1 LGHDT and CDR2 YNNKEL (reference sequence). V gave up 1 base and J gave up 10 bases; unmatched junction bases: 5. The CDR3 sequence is CASSQGQGVVSPLHF. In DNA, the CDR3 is TGTGCCAGCAGCCAAGGACAGGGGGTAGTGTCACCCCTCCACTTT.

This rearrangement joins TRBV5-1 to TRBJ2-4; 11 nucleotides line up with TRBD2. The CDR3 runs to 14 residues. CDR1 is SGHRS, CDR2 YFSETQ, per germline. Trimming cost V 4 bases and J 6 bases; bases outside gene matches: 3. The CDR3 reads CASSRTSGRNIQYF. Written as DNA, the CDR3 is TGCGCCAGCAGCCGGACTAGCGGGCGAAACATTCAGTACTTC.

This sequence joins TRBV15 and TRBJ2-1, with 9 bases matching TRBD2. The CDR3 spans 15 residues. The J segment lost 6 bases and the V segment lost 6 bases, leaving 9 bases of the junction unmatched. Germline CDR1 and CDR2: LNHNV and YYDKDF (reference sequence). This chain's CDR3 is CATRATSGRFNEQFF. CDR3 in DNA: TGTGCCACCAGGGCGACTAGCGGAAGATTCAATGAGCAGTTCTTC. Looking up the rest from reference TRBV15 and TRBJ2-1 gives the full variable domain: DAMVIQNPRYQVTQFGKPVTLSCSQTLNHNVMYWYQQKSSQAPKLLFHYYDKDFNNEADTPDNFQSRRPNTSFCFLDIRSPGLGDTAMYLCATRATSGRFNEQFFGPGTRLTVL.

This CDR3 reads CAISLDLSGRVFF. DNA for the CDR3: TGTGCCATCAGTCTGGATCTTAGCGGGAGGGTGTTCTTC. The chain carries TRBV10-3 and TRBJ2-1; 11 bases are shared with TRBD2. CDR1 is ENHRY and CDR2 is SYGVKD in the germline V gene. V lost 5 bases to trimming and J lost 15 bases; unmatched junction nucleotides: 9. The CDR3 has 13 amino acids.

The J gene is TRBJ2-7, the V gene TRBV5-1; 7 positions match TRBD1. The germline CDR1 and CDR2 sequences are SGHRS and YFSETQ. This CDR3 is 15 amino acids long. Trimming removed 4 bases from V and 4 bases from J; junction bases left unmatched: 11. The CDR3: CASSADRAVFYEQYF. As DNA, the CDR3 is TGCGCCAGCAGCGCCGACAGGGCCGTGTTTTACGAGCAGTACTTC.

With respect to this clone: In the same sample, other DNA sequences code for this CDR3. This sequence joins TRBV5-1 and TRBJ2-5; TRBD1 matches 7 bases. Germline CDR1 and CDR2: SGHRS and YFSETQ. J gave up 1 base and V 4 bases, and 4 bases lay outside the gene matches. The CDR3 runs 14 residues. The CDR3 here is CASSPGTVQETQYF. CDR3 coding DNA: TGCGCCAGCAGCCCTGGGACAGTCCAAGAGACCCAGTACTTC.

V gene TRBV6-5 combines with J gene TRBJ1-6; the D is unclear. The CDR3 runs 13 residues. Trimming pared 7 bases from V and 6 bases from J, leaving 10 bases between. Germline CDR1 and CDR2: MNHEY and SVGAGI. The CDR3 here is CASTVSFNSPLHF. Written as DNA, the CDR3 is TGTGCCAGCACAGTCTCTTTTAATTCACCCCTCCACTTT.

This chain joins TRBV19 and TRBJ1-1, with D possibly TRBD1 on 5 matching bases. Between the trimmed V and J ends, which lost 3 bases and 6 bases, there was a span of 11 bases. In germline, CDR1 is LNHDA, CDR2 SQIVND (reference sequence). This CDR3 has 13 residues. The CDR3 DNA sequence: TGTGCCAGTAGTATTGTTACAGGCCCTGAAGCTTTCTTT. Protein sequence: CASSIVTGPEAFF.

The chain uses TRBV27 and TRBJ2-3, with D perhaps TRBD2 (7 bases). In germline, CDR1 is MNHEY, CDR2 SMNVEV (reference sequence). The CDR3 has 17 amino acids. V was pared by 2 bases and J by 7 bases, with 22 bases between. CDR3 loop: CASSLGSVGGHANTQYF. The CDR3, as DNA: TGTGCCAGCAGTTTAGGATCGGTCGGGGGGCATGCGAATACGCAGTATTTT.

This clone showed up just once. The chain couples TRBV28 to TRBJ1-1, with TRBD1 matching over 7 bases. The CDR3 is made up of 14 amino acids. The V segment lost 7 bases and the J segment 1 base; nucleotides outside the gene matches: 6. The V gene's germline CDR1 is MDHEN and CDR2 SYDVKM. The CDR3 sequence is CASTSPGGNTEAFF. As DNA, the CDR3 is TGTGCCAGCACCTCTCCAGGGGGGAACACTGAAGCTTTCTTT.

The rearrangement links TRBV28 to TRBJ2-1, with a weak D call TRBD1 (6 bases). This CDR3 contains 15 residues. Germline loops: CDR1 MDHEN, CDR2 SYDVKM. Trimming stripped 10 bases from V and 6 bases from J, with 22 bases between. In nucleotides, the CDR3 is TGTGCCACCACGGGTTTGGGGGCCTTCGTCAATGAGCAGTTCTTC. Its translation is CATTGLGAFVNEQFF.

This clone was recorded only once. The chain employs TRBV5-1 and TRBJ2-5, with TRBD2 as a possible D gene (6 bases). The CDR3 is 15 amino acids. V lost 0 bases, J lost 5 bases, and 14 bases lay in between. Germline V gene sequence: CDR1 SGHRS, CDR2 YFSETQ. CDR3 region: CASSLGHREWETQYF. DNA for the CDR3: TGCGCCAGCAGCTTGGGTCATCGGGAGTGGGAGACCCAGTACTTC.

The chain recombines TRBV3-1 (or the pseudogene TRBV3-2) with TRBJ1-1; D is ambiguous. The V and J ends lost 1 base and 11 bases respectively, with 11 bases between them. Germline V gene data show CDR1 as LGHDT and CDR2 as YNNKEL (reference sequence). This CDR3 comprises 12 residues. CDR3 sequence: CASSQVEGMAFF. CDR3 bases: TGTGCCAGCAGCCAAGTGGAGGGCATGGCTTTCTTT.

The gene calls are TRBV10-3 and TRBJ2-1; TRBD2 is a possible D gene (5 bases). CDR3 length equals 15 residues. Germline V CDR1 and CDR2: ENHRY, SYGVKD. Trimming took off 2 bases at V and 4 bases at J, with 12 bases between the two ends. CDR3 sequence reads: CAISETGLSYNEQFF. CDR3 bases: TGTGCCATCAGTGAGACCGGACTCTCATACAATGAGCAGTTCTTC.

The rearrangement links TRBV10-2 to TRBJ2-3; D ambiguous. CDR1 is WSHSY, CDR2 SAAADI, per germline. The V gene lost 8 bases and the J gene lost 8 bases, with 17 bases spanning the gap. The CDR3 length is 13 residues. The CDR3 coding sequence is TGCGCCAGCTGGTCCTCGGCGGCAAGTACGCAGTATTTT. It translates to CASWSSAASTQYF.

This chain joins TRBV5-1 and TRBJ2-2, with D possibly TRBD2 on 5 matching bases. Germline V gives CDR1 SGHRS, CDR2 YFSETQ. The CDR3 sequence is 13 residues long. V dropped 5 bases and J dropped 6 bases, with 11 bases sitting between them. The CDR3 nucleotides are TGCGCCAGCAGGGGTGGAGGCCCCGGGGAGCTGTTTTTT. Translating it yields CASRGGGPGELFF. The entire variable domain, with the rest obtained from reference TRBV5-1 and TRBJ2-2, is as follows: KAGVTQTPRYLIKTRGQQVTLSCSPISGHRSVSWYQQTPGQGLQFLFEYFSETQRNKGNFPGRFSGRQFSNSRSEMNVSTLELGDSALYLCASRGGGPGELFFGEGSRLTVL.

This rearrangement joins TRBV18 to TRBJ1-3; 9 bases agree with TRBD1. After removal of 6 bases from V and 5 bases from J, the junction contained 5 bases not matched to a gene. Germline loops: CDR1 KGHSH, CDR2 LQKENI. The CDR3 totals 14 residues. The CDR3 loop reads CASSPGTGRNTIYF. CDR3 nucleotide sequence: TGTGCCAGCTCGCCCGGGACAGGGAGAAACACCATATATTTT.

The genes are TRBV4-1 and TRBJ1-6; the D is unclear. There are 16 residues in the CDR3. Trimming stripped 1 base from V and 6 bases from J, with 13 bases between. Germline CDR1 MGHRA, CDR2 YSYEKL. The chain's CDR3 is CASSQGLTRRNSPLHF. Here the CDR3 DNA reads TGCGCCAGCAGCCAAGGGTTGACAAGGCGTAATTCACCCCTCCACTTT.

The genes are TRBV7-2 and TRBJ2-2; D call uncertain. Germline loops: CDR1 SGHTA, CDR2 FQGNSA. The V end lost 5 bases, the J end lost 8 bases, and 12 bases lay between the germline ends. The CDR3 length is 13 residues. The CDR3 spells CASSLLPRGELFF. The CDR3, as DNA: TGTGCCAGCAGCCTACTCCCGAGGGGGGAGCTGTTTTTT.

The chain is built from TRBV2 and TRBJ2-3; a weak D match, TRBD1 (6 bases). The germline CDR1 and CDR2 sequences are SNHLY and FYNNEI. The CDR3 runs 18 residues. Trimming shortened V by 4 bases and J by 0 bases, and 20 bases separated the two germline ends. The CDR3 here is CASSVSGTYYSSTDTQYF. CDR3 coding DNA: TGTGCCAGCAGTGTCTCTGGGACATATTACTCTAGCACAGATACGCAGTATTTT.